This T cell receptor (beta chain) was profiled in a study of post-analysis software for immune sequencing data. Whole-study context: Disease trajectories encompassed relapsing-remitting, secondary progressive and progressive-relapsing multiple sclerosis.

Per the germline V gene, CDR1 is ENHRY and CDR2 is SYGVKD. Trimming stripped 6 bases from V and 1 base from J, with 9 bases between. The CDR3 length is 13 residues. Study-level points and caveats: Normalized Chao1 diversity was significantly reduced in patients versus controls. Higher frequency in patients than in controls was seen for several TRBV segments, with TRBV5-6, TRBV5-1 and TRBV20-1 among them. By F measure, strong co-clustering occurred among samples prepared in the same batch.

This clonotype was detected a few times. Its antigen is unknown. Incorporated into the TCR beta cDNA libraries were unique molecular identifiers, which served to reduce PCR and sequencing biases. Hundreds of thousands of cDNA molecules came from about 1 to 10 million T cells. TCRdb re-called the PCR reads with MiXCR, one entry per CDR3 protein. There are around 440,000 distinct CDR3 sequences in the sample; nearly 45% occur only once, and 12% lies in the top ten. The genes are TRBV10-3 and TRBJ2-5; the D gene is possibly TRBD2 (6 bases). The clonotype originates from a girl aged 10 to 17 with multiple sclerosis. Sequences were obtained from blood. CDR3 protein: CAIRGGAQETQYF. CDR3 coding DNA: TGTGCCATCAGGGGAGGCGCCCAAGAGACCCAGTACTTC.